One sample yielded the 11 T cell receptor beta chains listed below, sequenced in a study of T cell repertoires in cytomegalovirus infection. TCRdb called the reads again in MiXCR, with one record for every CDR3 protein. Altogether some 200,000 distinct CDR3 sequences are present, about 20% being singletons, with the ten largest covering 2.5% to 3%. Sequencing used PBMCs. Receptors were obtained from a human donor in good health (CMV status not recorded). Some clones in this sample may be carry-over from other donors' samples.

This clonotype has ten or more counts. The gene calls are TRBV7-9 and TRBJ1-1, with 10 bases matching TRBD1. The CDR3 totals 18 residues. Trimming at V came to 5 bases and at J to 8 bases, leaving 20 bases not matched to a gene. CDR1 SEHNR and CDR2 FQNEAQ come from the germline V gene (reference sequence). The CDR3 nucleotides are TGTGCCAGCAGCCCCCGCCCCCGGGACAGGGGAGGGGCGAAAGAAGCTTTCTTT. Amino acid sequence: CASSPRPRDRGGAKEAFF.

This clonotype is judged medium-sized. This chain connects TRBV7-8 to TRBJ2-1; TRBD2 aligns across 7 bases. The CDR3 runs to 17 residues. Germline CDR1 SGHVS, CDR2 FQNEAQ. Trimming took 2 bases from V and 2 from J; bases not matched to a gene: 9. CDR3 protein: CASSLSSGGVAYNEQFF. CDR3 DNA sequence: TGTGCCAGCAGCTTATCATCGGGGGGAGTAGCCTACAATGAGCAGTTCTTC.

The table lists this clonotype with a few counts. This chain links TRBV28 with TRBJ2-7; the D is unclear. Trimming left V 8 bases short and J 2 bases short, with 10 bases between. CDR1 is MDHEN, CDR2 SYDVKM, per germline. There are 12 residues in the CDR3. CDR3 bases: TGTGCCAGCGGTGAAGTTACCTACGAGCAGTACTTC. Translated, it gives CASGEVTYEQYF.

Only a few counts were recorded for this clonotype. For the CDR3, the DNA is TGTGCCAGTAGCGACAGGGTGAGCACTGAAGCTTTCTTT. Its translation is CASSDRVSTEAFF. V usage is TRBV19 and J usage is TRBJ1-1; TRBD1 matches at 7 bases. CDR3 length: 13 amino acids. Germline-derived CDR1 and CDR2 are LNHDA and SQIVND (reference sequence). V lost 6 bases, J lost 4 bases, and 5 bases stayed unmatched.

This chain links TRBV29-1 with TRBJ1-5, with D maybe TRBD1 (5 bases). In germline, CDR1 is SQVTM, CDR2 ANQGSEA. Trimming took off 6 bases at V and 7 bases at J, with 13 bases between the two ends. The CDR3 loop spans 12 amino acids. The CDR3, as DNA: TGCAGCGTGGCAGGGTTGGGCCAGCCCCAGCATTTT. This encodes CSVAGLGQPQHF.

In this sample, this clonotype turned up a few times. V gene TRBV7-9 combines with J gene TRBJ1-2, with TRBD1 matching 7 bases. This CDR3 is built from 15 residues. The germline gives CDR1 SEHNR, CDR2 FQNEAQ (reference sequence). The trim removed 0 bases at V and 4 bases at J, leaving 5 bases unmatched. CDR3 coding DNA: TGTGCCAGCAGCTTAGCTCAGGGGGGTGTCTATGGCTACACCTTC. It specifies CASSLAQGGVYGYTF.

The gene calls are TRBV19 and TRBJ2-1, with D unresolved. Trimming left V 5 bases short and J 3 bases short, with 17 bases between. The germline V gene encodes CDR1 LNHDA and CDR2 SQIVND (reference sequence). The CDR3 is made up of 16 amino acids. CDR3 coding DNA: TGTGCCAGTAGTGGGGTTTCGGTGCTAGACTACAATGAGCAGTTCTTC. Translation gives CASSGVSVLDYNEQFF.

The chain has TRBV19 and TRBJ1-5; no definite D call. This CDR3 is 13 amino acids long. The germline V gene has CDR1 LNHDA and CDR2 SQIVND (reference sequence). V lost 3 bases and J lost 3, with 6 bases in between. In DNA, the CDR3 is TGTGCCAGTAGTATTTCACACAATCAGCCCCAGCATTTT. It translates to CASSISHNQPQHF.

This clonotype was picked up a small number of times. This chain joins TRBV20-1 and TRBJ2-5; the D call may be TRBD1 or TRBD2 (6 bases each). Per germline, CDR1 DFQATT and CDR2 SNEGSKA (reference sequence). Trimming removed 3 bases from V and 5 bases from J, with 13 bases in between. CDR3 size: 13 residues. The CDR3 here is CSARLGAGETQYF. The CDR3 DNA reads as TGCAGTGCTAGGTTGGGGGCGGGGGAGACCCAGTACTTC.

A word on this clonotype: This may be a read error, as it is one base from a much larger clone. This chain uses TRBV5-4 with TRBJ2-1; tentative D call: TRBD2 (5 bases). V was clipped by 4 bases and J by 8 bases, with 13 bases between them. In germline, CDR1 is SGHNT, CDR2 YYREEE (reference sequence). CDR3 length equals 13 residues. CDR3 region: CASSVETKDEQFF. CDR3 coding DNA: TGTGCCAGCAGCGTGGAGACTAAAGATGAGCAGTTCTTC.

This clonotype was counted a few times. This chain uses TRBV11-1 with TRBJ1-1; D is possibly TRBD1 (5 bases). This CDR3 has 16 residues. Looked up from germline, CDR1 is SGHAT and CDR2 is FQDESV (reference sequence). The ends were cut back, 2 bases at V and 1 base at J, with 14 bases in the middle. The CDR3 sequence: CASSLLGAPGNTEAFF. Written as DNA, the CDR3 is TGTGCCAGCAGCTTACTAGGGGCCCCCGGGAACACTGAAGCTTTCTTT.